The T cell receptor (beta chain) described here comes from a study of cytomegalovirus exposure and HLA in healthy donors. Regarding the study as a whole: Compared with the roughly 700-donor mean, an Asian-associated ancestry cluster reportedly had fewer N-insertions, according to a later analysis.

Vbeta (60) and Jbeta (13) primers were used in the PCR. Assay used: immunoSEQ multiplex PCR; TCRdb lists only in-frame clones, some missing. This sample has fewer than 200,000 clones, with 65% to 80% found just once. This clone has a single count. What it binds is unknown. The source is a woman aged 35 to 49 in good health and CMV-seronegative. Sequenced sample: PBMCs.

The CDR3 is CASSESIIDGGRAAFF. CDR3 DNA sequence: TGTGCCAGCAGTGAAAGTATCATAGACGGGGGGCGCGCAGCTTTCTTT. The chain joins TRBV6-1 to TRBJ1-1; possible D gene TRBD1, 6 bases. This CDR3 has 16 amino acids. Germline V gene lookup returns CDR1 MNHNS and CDR2 SASEGT. Trimming took off 2 bases at V and 10 bases at J, with 23 bases between the two ends.